In this sample, the clone carrying this T cell receptor beta chain turned up many times. The data derive from a study of T cells in Graves' hyperthyroidism and ophthalmopathy. Researchers took RNA transcripts and amplified the TCR beta CDR3 regions from them. Initially, a first-round RT-PCR of the TCR CDR3 employed the HTBI primer set. In TCRdb, the multiplex PCR reads were re-called with MiXCR into one record per CDR3 protein. The sample has around 600,000 distinct CDR3 sequences, around 14% seen once. Trimming removed 5 bases from V and 4 bases from J; junction bases left unmatched: 10. Per germline, CDR1 SGHDT and CDR2 YYEEEE. The CDR3 length is 16 residues.

The receptor's source is a woman in her thirties with Graves' hyperthyroidism. The sequencing input was blood. This chain uses TRBV5-6 with TRBJ2-3, with 10 bases lining up with TRBD2. This CDR3 is CASRRTSGEWADTQYF. As DNA, the CDR3 is TGTGCCAGCAGGAGGACTAGCGGAGAGTGGGCAGATACGCAGTATTTT.